This T cell receptor (beta chain) was identified during a study of shared clonotypes between healthy human individuals. Study in general: Plates per donor: three CD4 naive, three CD4 memory, two CD8 naive, one CD8 memory.

Study observations and caveats: Non-shared clonotypes had lower generation probabilities than those shared by all four donors. As a rule, naive subsets had a larger estimated richness than memory subsets.

TCRdb's table, derived via immunoSEQ multiplex PCR, lists solely in-frame clones and lacks some. The sample consists of more than 2 million clones, 80% to 95% of them appearing once. As to this clone: Its antigen remains unidentified.

The ends lost 4 bases at V and 5 bases at J; junction bases unmatched: 11. CDR3 length: 17 residues. Germline V CDR1 and CDR2: MNHEY, SMNVEV (reference sequence). Only CD45RO-negative cells positively selected for CCR7 counted as naive CD8 cells, so terminally differentiated effector memory CD45RA+ cells were excluded. Nashville, Tennessee was home to all donors, who were Caucasian adults. This TCR was recovered from a man younger than 35 in good health. Some clones in this sample may be carry-over from other donors' samples. Source material: naive CD8+ T cells from PBMCs. The V and J genes are TRBV27 and TRBJ1-2; 12 bases line up with TRBD1. The CDR3 protein is CASSSGTGGPMKYGYTF. The CDR3 nucleotides are TGTGCCAGCAGTTCGGGGACAGGGGGCCCAATGAAGTATGGCTACACCTTC.